This T cell receptor beta chain was captured in a study of molecular identifiers for immune sequencing clone quantification. Whole-study findings and limits: Clones of above 20 RNA copies carried over 98% of effector molecules; in naive cells they carried under 1%.

Concerning this clonotype itself: Its specificity is not known. The CDR3 end shows no conserved phenylalanine or tryptophan, and so a read error is likely.

CDR1 and CDR2 from the germline V gene are SQVTM and ANQGSEA. The CDR3 is 16 residues long. Unmatched junction bases numbered 5, after V lost 1 base and J lost 1 base. It was with previously described methods and listed TCR primers that bulk TCR libraries were made. Via MiXCR, TCRdb re-called the PCR reads, giving one row per CDR3 protein. Among 300,000 to 350,000 distinct CDR3 sequences listed, around 21% were seen once. The sequence came from a human donor in good health. Some libraries in this study had Jurkat cell RNA spiked in. Input material: naive CD8+ T cells from blood, with Jurkat cell RNA spiked in. The subset here: FACS-sorted CD8+CD4-CCR7+CD45RA+ naive T cells. The chain recombines TRBV29-1 with TRBJ2-7, with 12 nucleotides matching TRBD2. CDR3 protein: CSVEGLTSGRSYEQYL. In DNA, the CDR3 is TGCAGCGTTGAAGGCCTGACTAGCGGGAGATCCTACGAGCAGTACCTC.